This T cell receptor beta chain was observed in a study of naive and memory T cell subsets. Sequential positive selection took CD4 T cells first, then CD8 T cells. Two oligonucleotides, mixed equimolar, formed the beta constant-region primer covering TRBC1 and TRBC2. Ligated cDNA was amplified by four rounds of PCR with nested alpha and beta constant-region primers and SP2. TCRdb called the UMI-ligation and nested PCR reads again in MiXCR, with one record for every CDR3 protein. The top ten clones hold about 1.3% of a sample with over 65,000 distinct CDR3 sequences, 9% to 9.5% of them seen once. Many counts were recorded for this clonotype. The CDR3 is 11 residues long. Germline V CDR1 and CDR2: MDHEN, SYDVKM. With 3 bases removed from V and 8 bases from J, the gap between germline ends came to 2 bases.

The sequence was obtained from a human donor in good health. This chain joins TRBV28 and TRBJ2-6, with D unclear. Material: naive CD8+ T cells from blood. This CDR3 reads CASSFTNVLTF. In DNA, the CDR3 is TGTGCCAGCAGTTTTACCAACGTCCTGACTTTC.